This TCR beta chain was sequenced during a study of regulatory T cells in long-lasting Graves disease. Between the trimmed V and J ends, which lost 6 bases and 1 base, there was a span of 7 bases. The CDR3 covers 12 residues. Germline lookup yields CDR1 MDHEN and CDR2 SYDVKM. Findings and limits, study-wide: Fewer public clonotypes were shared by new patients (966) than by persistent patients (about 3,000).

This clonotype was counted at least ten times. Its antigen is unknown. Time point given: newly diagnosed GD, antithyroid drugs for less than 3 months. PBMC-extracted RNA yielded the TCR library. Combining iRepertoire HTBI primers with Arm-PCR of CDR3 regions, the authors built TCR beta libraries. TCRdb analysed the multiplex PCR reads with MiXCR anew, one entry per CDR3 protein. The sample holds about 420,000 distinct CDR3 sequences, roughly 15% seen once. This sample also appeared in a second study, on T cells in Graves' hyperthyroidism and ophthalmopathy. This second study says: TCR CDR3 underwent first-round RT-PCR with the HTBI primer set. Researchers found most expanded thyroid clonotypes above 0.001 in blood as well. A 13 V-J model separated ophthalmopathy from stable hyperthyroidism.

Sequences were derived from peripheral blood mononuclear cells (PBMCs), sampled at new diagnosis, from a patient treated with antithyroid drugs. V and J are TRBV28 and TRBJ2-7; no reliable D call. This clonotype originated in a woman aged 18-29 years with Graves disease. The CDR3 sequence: CASSRGSYEQYF. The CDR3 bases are TGTGCCAGCAGCCGTGGTTCCTACGAGCAGTACTTC.